This T cell receptor (beta chain) comes out of a study of T cells in Graves' hyperthyroidism and ophthalmopathy. Germline CDR1 SGHAT, CDR2 FQNNGV. The CDR3 extends over 17 amino acids. Trimming pared 2 bases from V and 6 bases from J, leaving 19 bases between. Patients aged 18 to 65 had newly diagnosed hyperthyroidism of under 2 months' duration. Using around 10 ml of fresh peripheral blood, PBMCs were prepared. This clonotype appeared a few times. Its target is unknown. The study's findings and limits: In simple terms, a model built on 13 V-J features told ophthalmopathy apart from stable hyperthyroidism.

Regions amplified from RNA transcripts were the TCR beta CDR3 regions. During a first-round RT-PCR of the TCR CDR3, the HTBI primer set was used. TCRdb passed the multiplex PCR reads through MiXCR, listing each CDR3 protein once. The table records around 450,000 distinct CDR3 sequences, 15% to 19% of them present only once. This rearrangement joins TRBV11-2 to TRBJ2-2; D is perhaps TRBD1 or TRBD2 (6 bases each). Sequenced material: blood. This clonotype originated in a woman aged 18-29 years with Graves' hyperthyroidism. CDR3 loop: CASSLTPRGPQSGELFF. CDR3 DNA sequence: TGTGCCAGCAGCTTAACCCCCCGGGGGCCCCAATCCGGGGAGCTGTTTTTT.